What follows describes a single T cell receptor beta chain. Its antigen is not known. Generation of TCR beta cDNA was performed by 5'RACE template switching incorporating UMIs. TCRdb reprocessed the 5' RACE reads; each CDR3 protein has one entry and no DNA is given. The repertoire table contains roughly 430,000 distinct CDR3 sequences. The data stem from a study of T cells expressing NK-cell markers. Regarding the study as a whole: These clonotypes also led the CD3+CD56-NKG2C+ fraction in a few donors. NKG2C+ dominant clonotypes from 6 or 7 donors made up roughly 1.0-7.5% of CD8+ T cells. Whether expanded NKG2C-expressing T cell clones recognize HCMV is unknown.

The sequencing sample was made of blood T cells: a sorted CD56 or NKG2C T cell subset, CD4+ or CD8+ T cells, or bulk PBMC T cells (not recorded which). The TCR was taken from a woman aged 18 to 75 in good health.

The CDR3 loop reads CASSPALQETQYF. The chain joins TRBV6-6 to TRBJ2-5; no DNA is available, so the TRBD2 call from TCRdb remains unchecked. The CDR3 is 13 amino acids. The germline gives CDR1 MNHNY, CDR2 SVGAGI (reference sequence).